What follows are 31 T cell receptor beta chains derived from one specimen sequenced in a study of T-cell memory formation after mild COVID-19. Via MiXCR, TCRdb re-called the 5' RACE reads, giving one row per CDR3 protein. The sample records more than 120,000 distinct CDR3 sequences, less than 20% being singletons. Material: PBMCs or a T cell subset sorted from them (not recorded which). These receptors came from an adult woman who had mild COVID-19 (a few samples of this study predate the infection). Cell type and time point are not known.

The rearrangement links TRBV18 to TRBJ2-2; D unresolved. V lost 2 bases and J 0 bases, leaving 7 bases between the germline ends. Germline-derived CDR1 and CDR2 are KGHSH and LQKENI. The CDR3 has 15 amino acids. The CDR3 protein is CASSPGKANTGELFF. The CDR3, as DNA: TGTGCCAGCTCACCAGGGAAGGCGAACACCGGGGAGCTGTTTTTT.

This clonotype was seen a handful of times. The gene calls are TRBV20-1 and TRBJ1-2; TRBD1 matches 9 bases. The CDR3 spans 15 residues. The V gene's germline CDR1 is DFQATT and CDR2 SNEGSKA (reference sequence). V shed 1 base, J shed 4 bases, and the junction held 7 bases outside the gene matches. CDR3 sequence reads: CSARGPTGGSYGYTF. For the CDR3, the DNA is TGCAGTGCTAGAGGCCCGACAGGGGGGAGCTATGGCTACACCTTC.

The CDR3 bases are TGTGCCAGCAGCTTGTTACAGGGGTATTCGGGCACTGAAGCTTTCTTT. Translated, it gives CASSLLQGYSGTEAFF. This chain joins TRBV5-6 and TRBJ1-1; 7 bases are a match to TRBD1. Germline CDR1 SGHDT, CDR2 YYEEEE. V trimming: 1 base; J trimming: 4 bases; junction bases outside the gene matches: 10. This CDR3 is built from 16 residues.

The table lists this clonotype with a few counts. The chain links TRBV12-3 or TRBV12-4 to TRBJ2-3; the match to TRBD2 covers 10 bases. With 5 bases clipped from V and 1 base from J, the junction kept 6 bases outside the gene matches. This CDR3 is built from 16 residues. Here the CDR3 reads CASSLFLAGGTDTQYF. DNA for the CDR3: TGTGCCAGCAGTCTATTTCTAGCGGGGGGCACAGATACGCAGTATTTT.

The chain uses TRBV5-6 and TRBJ1-1, with TRBD1 matching 7 bases. This CDR3 has 16 amino acids. Germline CDR1 reads SGHDT; CDR2 reads YYEEEE. With 4 bases clipped from V and 3 bases from J, the junction kept 12 bases outside the gene matches. The CDR3 loop is CASSLFRDREDTEAFF. CDR3 sequence (DNA): TGTGCCAGCAGCCTCTTCCGGGACAGAGAGGACACTGAAGCTTTCTTT.

This clonotype was detected only a few times. CDR3 coding DNA: TGCAGTGCTAGAGATTTAAGACTCAGCTATAATTCACCCCTCCACTTT. Its protein is CSARDLRLSYNSPLHF. This chain connects TRBV20-1 to TRBJ1-6; D not certain. Germline CDR1 reads DFQATT; CDR2 reads SNEGSKA (reference sequence). V gave up 0 bases and J gave up 3 bases, with 12 bases separating them. The CDR3 totals 16 residues.

The CDR3 coding sequence is TGTGCCAGCAGTTACAGAAAGGGACTACCGAACACTGAAGCTTTCTTT. Translation gives CASSYRKGLPNTEAFF. V and J are TRBV6-5 and TRBJ1-1; a possible D gene is TRBD1 (5 bases). The CDR3 runs to 16 residues. Trimming removed 2 bases at V and 1 base at J, with 14 bases between. The germline V gene has CDR1 MNHEY and CDR2 SVGAGI.

This clonotype turned up a few times. The chain has TRBV11-2 and TRBJ2-1, with TRBD1 as a possible D gene (6 bases). Trimming shortened V by 5 bases and J by 0 bases, and 14 bases separated the two germline ends. The CDR3 length is 16 residues. CDR1 and CDR2 from the germline V gene are SGHAT and FQNNGV. The CDR3 DNA sequence: TGTGCCAGCAGCCAGCGGACAGTTATCTCCTACAATGAGCAGTTCTTC. Encoded protein: CASSQRTVISYNEQFF. Complete variable domain (other parts from reference TRBV11-2 and TRBJ2-1): EAGVAQSPRYKIIEKRQSVAFWCNPISGHATLYWYQQILGQGPKLLIQFQNNGVVDDSQLPKDRFSAERLKGVDSTLKIQPAKLEDSAVYLCASSQRTVISYNEQFFGPGTRLTVL.

This clonotype has at least ten counts. This chain joins TRBV12-3 or TRBV12-4 and TRBJ1-1; D gene unclear. Trimming stripped 6 bases from V and 6 bases from J, with 14 bases between. The CDR3 sequence is 13 residues long. CDR3 sequence (DNA): TGTGCCAGCAGCCGAATCGGGCGAGCTGAAGCTTTCTTT. Translation gives CASSRIGRAEAFF.

Only a few counts were recorded for this clonotype. A much larger clone sits a single nucleotide away, making a read error possible. This sequence joins TRBV7-2 and TRBJ2-2, with D hard to call. This CDR3 is built from 13 residues. Germline-derived CDR1 and CDR2 are SGHTA and FQGNSA. V lost 2 bases and J 1 base, leaving 2 bases between the germline ends. CDR3 nucleotide sequence: TGTGCCAGCAGCTTATGGAACACCGGGGAGCTGTTTTTT. Translation: CASSLWNTGELFF.

The chain employs TRBV20-1 and TRBJ1-6; D is undetermined. This CDR3 is 16 amino acids long. CDR1 and CDR2 (germline): DFQATT, SNEGSKA (reference sequence). Trimming cost V 0 bases and J 6 bases, with 15 bases left between them. The CDR3 loop reads CSAREQRRSGNSPLHF. CDR3 sequence (DNA): TGCAGTGCTAGAGAACAGAGACGGTCTGGTAATTCACCCCTCCACTTT.

CDR3 DNA: TGTGCCAGCAGCCAGCCGGGACTAGCGGGAGGAGGCACAGATACGCAGTATTTT. Amino acids: CASSQPGLAGGGTDTQYF. The V and J genes are TRBV7-2 and TRBJ2-3; the match to TRBD2 covers 15 bases. The CDR3 is made up of 18 amino acids. J lost 1 base, V lost 5 bases, and 7 bases had no gene match. Looked up from germline, CDR1 is SGHTA and CDR2 is FQGNSA. Full variable domain (remainder filled in from reference TRBV7-2 and TRBJ2-3): GAGVSQSPSNKVTEKGKDVELRCDPISGHTALYWYRQSLGQGLEFLIYFQGNSAPDKSGLPSDRFSAERTGGSVSTLTIQRTQQEDSAVYLCASSQPGLAGGGTDTQYFGPGTRLTVL.

V is TRBV15 and J is TRBJ2-7; D could derive from TRBD1 or TRBD2 (5 bases each). The CDR3 consists of 15 residues. With 0 bases removed from V and 1 base from J, the gap between germline ends came to 10 bases. Per the germline V gene, CDR1 is LNHNV and CDR2 is YYDKDF (reference sequence). CDR3 residues: CATSRDRGRSYEQYF. In DNA, the CDR3 is TGTGCCACCAGCAGAGATCGGGGCAGGTCCTACGAGCAGTACTTC.

CDR3 loop: CASSLAGGLDEQFF. The CDR3 DNA sequence: TGTGCCAGCAGCTTAGCGGGAGGCCTCGATGAGCAGTTCTTC. V usage is TRBV7-3 and J usage is TRBJ2-1; 8 bases fit TRBD2. Germline V gives CDR1 SGHTA, CDR2 FQGTGA. The V segment lost 2 bases and the J segment 8 bases; nucleotides outside the gene matches: 5. The CDR3 runs 14 residues.

This chain's CDR3 is CASSYVARNTGELFF. DNA for the CDR3: TGTGCCAGCAGTTACGTGGCGAGAAACACCGGGGAGCTGTTTTTT. J is TRBJ2-2 and V is TRBV6-2 or TRBV6-3; no reliable D call. The CDR3 totals 15 residues. CDR1 and CDR2 from the germline V gene are MNHEY and SVGEGT. The V end lost 2 bases, the J end lost 2 bases, and 9 bases lay between the germline ends.

The V call is TRBV29-1, the J call TRBJ2-3; TRBD1 might be the D (5 bases). V was clipped by 7 bases and J by 4 bases, with 12 bases between them. Germline V gene sequence: CDR1 SQVTM, CDR2 ANQGSEA. The CDR3 runs 12 residues. The CDR3 DNA reads as TGCAGCGGCGAATCAGGGCCAGATACGCAGTATTTT. Protein sequence: CSGESGPDTQYF.

The chain employs TRBV6-5 and TRBJ2-7, with 11 nucleotides matching TRBD2. With V trimmed by 3 bases and J by 2 bases, 9 bases remained unmatched. There are 17 residues in the CDR3. CDR1 and CDR2 from the germline V gene are MNHEY and SVGAGI. The CDR3 DNA sequence: TGTGCCAGCAGTTATTCCGGGACTAGCGGAAAACCCTACGAGCAGTACTTC. This encodes CASSYSGTSGKPYEQYF.

This clonotype was recorded a few times. The chain joins TRBV7-2 to TRBJ1-1, with D perhaps TRBD1 (5 bases). V lost 1 base, J lost 5 bases, and 17 bases lay in between. Germline V gene lookup returns CDR1 SGHTA and CDR2 FQGNSA. CDR3 length equals 16 residues. This chain's CDR3 is CASSLGGMGVDTEAFF. The CDR3 coding sequence is TGTGCCAGCAGCTTAGGAGGTATGGGGGTCGATACTGAAGCTTTCTTT.

The chain joins TRBV5-1 to TRBJ1-2, with 8 bases identical to TRBD1. After removal of 0 bases from V and 7 bases from J, the junction contained 8 bases not matched to a gene. This CDR3 spans 15 amino acids. Per germline, CDR1 SGHRS and CDR2 YFSETQ. The CDR3 DNA follows: TGCGCCAGCAGCTTGGCAGAAGGACAGGGAGGTGGCTACACCTTC. Its protein is CASSLAEGQGGGYTF. Based on the CDR3 plus reference TRBV5-1 and TRBJ1-2, the full variable domain is KAGVTQTPRYLIKTRGQQVTLSCSPISGHRSVSWYQQTPGQGLQFLFEYFSETQRNKGNFPGRFSGRQFSNSRSEMNVSTLELGDSALYLCASSLAEGQGGGYTFGSGTRLTVV.

The sample holds a few counts of this clonotype. V usage is TRBV18 and J usage is TRBJ2-1; TRBD1 matches 7 bases. J gave up 2 bases and V 6 bases, and 7 bases lay outside the gene matches. The germline V gene has CDR1 KGHSH and CDR2 LQKENI. This CDR3 region has 15 residues. CDR3 bases: TGTGCCAGCTCTCGGACCGGGACAGCCTACAATGAGCAGTTCTTC. Its translation is CASSRTGTAYNEQFF.

This chain links TRBV18 with TRBJ1-1, with D hard to call. The germline gives CDR1 KGHSH, CDR2 LQKENI. V lost 2 bases and J 4 bases, leaving 8 bases between the germline ends. This CDR3 is built from 13 residues. CDR3 sequence: CASSPERGTEAFF. CDR3 sequence (DNA): TGTGCCAGCTCACCAGAACGGGGCACTGAAGCTTTCTTT.

The V gene is TRBV6-2 or TRBV6-3, the J gene TRBJ2-2; D might be TRBD1 (5 bases). V was pared by 10 bases and J by 4 bases, with 13 bases between. This CDR3 has 13 residues. The germline V gene has CDR1 MNHEY and CDR2 SVGEGT. This CDR3 is CAIRSTGTGELFF. Here the CDR3 DNA reads TGTGCCATCCGATCAACAGGCACCGGGGAGCTGTTTTTT.

This clonotype was found a few times. J is TRBJ2-7 and V is TRBV5-1; D perhaps matches TRBD1 (6 bases). The CDR3 runs to 14 residues. Between the trimmed V and J ends, which lost 3 bases and 1 base, there was a span of 11 bases. CDR1 is SGHRS and CDR2 is YFSETQ in the germline V gene. The CDR3 protein is CASSSRQDSYEQYF. For the CDR3, the DNA is TGCGCCAGCAGCTCCCGACAGGATTCCTACGAGCAGTACTTC.

V gene TRBV5-5 combines with J gene TRBJ1-2; TRBD1 aligns across 7 bases. The CDR3 has 14 amino acids. V lost 0 bases, J lost 6 bases, and 5 bases stayed unmatched. Germline assignment: CDR1 SGHKS and CDR2 YYEKEE (reference sequence). The CDR3 loop reads CASSLDGGGHGYTF. The CDR3 DNA reads as TGTGCCAGCAGCTTGGATGGAGGGGGCCATGGCTACACCTTC.

The table lists this clonotype with a few counts. The chain has TRBV30 and TRBJ1-1; D not certain. Germline V gene sequence: CDR1 GTSNPN, CDR2 SVGIG (reference sequence). Trimming took 3 bases from V and 10 from J, leaving 15 bases between them. CDR3 length equals 12 residues. The DNA for the CDR3 is TGTGCCTGGAGACTCGAGGCCCCGAGAGCTTTCTTT. It specifies CAWRLEAPRAFF. Using reference TRBV30 and TRBJ1-1 for the parts outside the CDR3, the full variable domain is SQTIHQWPATLVQPVGSPLSLECTVEGTSNPNLYWYRQAAGRGLQLLFYSVGIGQISSEVPQNLSASRPQDRQFILSSKKLLLSDSGFYLCAWRLEAPRAFFGQGTRLTVV.

The CDR3 loop reads CASSADIHEQYF. In DNA, the CDR3 is TGTGCCAGCAGTGCGGATATCCACGAGCAGTACTTC. The J gene is TRBJ2-7, the V gene TRBV6-2 or TRBV6-3; D is unclear. The CDR3 consists of 12 residues. CDR1 is MNHEY and CDR2 is SVGEGT in the germline V gene. With 5 bases removed from V and 5 bases from J, the gap between germline ends came to 10 bases.

The chain uses TRBV30 and TRBJ2-1, with D unclear. The V end was cut by 1 base, the J end by 5 bases, with 9 bases between. The CDR3 runs to 13 residues. Germline loops: CDR1 GTSNPN, CDR2 SVGIG (reference sequence). Here the CDR3 reads CAWSAIVNNEQFF. The CDR3 coding sequence is TGTGCCTGGAGTGCTATAGTTAACAATGAGCAGTTCTTC.

J is TRBJ2-2 and V is TRBV27; 10 nucleotides match TRBD2. This CDR3 is 17 amino acids long. Per germline, CDR1 MNHEY and CDR2 SMNVEV (reference sequence). The V gene end was trimmed by 6 bases and the J gene end by 0 bases; junction bases not matched to a gene: 7. This CDR3 is CASSRRAGGPNTGELFF. Written as DNA, the CDR3 is TGTGCCAGCAGCAGGCGAGCGGGAGGGCCGAACACCGGGGAGCTGTTTTTT.

The chain is built from TRBV7-9 and TRBJ1-1; 7 bases align to TRBD1. There are 15 residues in the CDR3. Germline CDR1 reads SEHNR; CDR2 reads FQNEAQ (reference sequence). The trim removed 2 bases at V and 2 bases at J, leaving 5 bases unmatched. CDR3 sequence (DNA): TGTGCCAGCAGCTTATCGGGACAGTTTAACACTGAAGCTTTCTTT. It yields the protein CASSLSGQFNTEAFF. Variable domain in full (rest from reference TRBV7-9 and TRBJ1-1): DTGVSQNPRHKITKRGQNVTFRCDPISEHNRLYWYRQTLGQGPEFLTYFQNEAQLEKSRLLSDRFSAERPKGSFSTLEIQRTEQGDSAMYLCASSLSGQFNTEAFFGQGTRLTVV.

This clonotype was seen a handful of times. This sequence joins TRBV5-1 and TRBJ1-5; possibly TRBD1 for D (5 bases). The CDR3 runs to 13 residues. V was pared by 4 bases and J by 4 bases, with 9 bases between. Germline V CDR1 and CDR2: SGHRS, YFSETQ. In DNA, the CDR3 is TGCGCCAGCAGCATGGGGGAAAATCAGCCCCAGCATTTT. Translated: CASSMGENQPQHF.

The J gene is TRBJ1-3, the V gene TRBV29-1, with 7 bases identical to TRBD1. CDR1 SQVTM and CDR2 ANQGSEA come from the germline V gene. The CDR3 totals 15 residues. Germline trimming cut 6 bases from V and 3 bases from J; bases unmatched to any gene: 11. CDR3 sequence (DNA): TGCAGCGTCGGTACAGGGGTAGGAGGTGGAAACACCATATATTTT. This sequence encodes CSVGTGVGGGNTIYF.